Below are 29 T cell receptor beta chains sequenced from a single sample in a study of monozygotic twins with cystic fibrosis. Here immunoSEQ multiplex PCR was the method, and the copy in TCRdb shows in-frame clones only, minus some. The data contain roughly 29,000 clones, around 81% of them singletons. Sequencing input: blood. All receptors come from a girl aged 2 to 10 with cystic fibrosis.

This clone was observed a single time. V usage is TRBV6-1 and J usage is TRBJ1-1, with D perhaps matching TRBD1 (6 bases). Trimming stripped 3 bases from V and 4 bases from J, with 9 bases between. Per the germline V gene, CDR1 is MNHNS and CDR2 is SASEGT. The CDR3 contains 13 residues. The CDR3 is CASSDNRATEAFF. The DNA for the CDR3 is TGTGCCAGCAGTGACAACAGGGCCACTGAAGCTTTCTTT.

The rearrangement joins TRBV18 to TRBJ1-2; TRBD1 is a possible D gene (5 bases). The CDR3 runs to 14 residues. V lost 6 bases and J lost 0, with 11 bases in between. The V gene's germline CDR1 is KGHSH and CDR2 LQKENI. The CDR3 reads CASSQGVANYGYTF. The CDR3 region has the DNA TGTGCCAGCTCGCAAGGGGTAGCTAACTATGGCTACACCTTC.

The rearrangement uses TRBV5-4 and TRBJ2-2, with unresolved D. The CDR3 totals 10 residues. Trimming stripped 4 bases from V and 5 bases from J, with 0 bases between. Germline values: CDR1 SGHNT, CDR2 YYREEE (reference sequence). The CDR3: CASSTGELFF. The DNA of the CDR3 is TGTGCCAGCAGCACCGGGGAGCTGTTTTTT.

This clone turned up a few times. The rearrangement links TRBV2 to TRBJ1-5; D gene ambiguous. V lost 4 bases, J lost 8 bases, and 18 bases lay in between. Germline lookup yields CDR1 SNHLY and CDR2 FYNNEI. The CDR3 contains 15 residues. The CDR3 loop is CASSAGGTVSEPQHF. DNA of the CDR3: TGTGCCAGCAGTGCAGGAGGAACGGTCTCGGAGCCCCAGCATTTT.

V and J are TRBV5-1 and TRBJ2-6; 8 nucleotides match TRBD1. Germline values: CDR1 SGHRS, CDR2 YFSETQ. CDR3 size: 19 residues. J gave up 0 bases and V 4 bases, and 12 bases lay outside the gene matches. As DNA, the CDR3 is TGCGCCAGCAGCCTGACAGGGGTAGGCTCTCCCTCTGGGGCCAACGTCCTGACTTTC. Amino acids: CASSLTGVGSPSGANVLTF.

In its sample, this clone was seen once. This rearrangement joins TRBV11-1 to TRBJ2-1; D not resolved. CDR3 length: 12 amino acids. With 5 bases removed from V and 7 bases from J, the gap between germline ends came to 9 bases. Germline V lookup: CDR1 SGHAT, CDR2 FQDESV (reference sequence). The CDR3 sequence is CASSRILNEQFF. CDR3 in DNA: TGTGCCAGCAGCCGCATATTGAATGAGCAGTTCTTC.

J is TRBJ2-4 and V is TRBV2; D is undetermined. Germline V CDR1 and CDR2: SNHLY, FYNNEI. The CDR3 is made up of 15 amino acids. Trimming shortened V by 5 bases and J by 0 bases, and 11 bases separated the two germline ends. The CDR3 loop is CASSKRRLAKNIQYF. The CDR3 coding sequence is TGTGCCAGCAGTAAAAGGCGGCTAGCCAAAAACATTCAGTACTTC.

The chain carries TRBV7-3 and TRBJ1-5, with 7 nucleotides matching TRBD1. The germline CDR1 and CDR2 sequences are SGHTA and FQGTGA. CDR3 length: 13 amino acids. J lost 7 bases, V lost 5 bases, and 5 bases had no gene match. The CDR3 sequence: CASSPRGAQPQHF. The CDR3 coding sequence is TGTGCCAGCAGCCCCAGGGGGGCGCAGCCCCAGCATTTT.

This rearrangement joins TRBV5-1 to TRBJ2-5; 8 bases map to TRBD1. The CDR3 length is 16 residues. Germline V gene sequence: CDR1 SGHRS, CDR2 YFSETQ. The junction had 10 bases not matched to a gene; V was cut back by 1 base and J by 5 bases. CDR3 bases: TGCGCCAGCAGCTTGTCGTCAGGGGGCAGTTTGGAGACCCAGTACTTC. Its protein is CASSLSSGGSLETQYF. Drawing the rest from reference TRBV5-1 and TRBJ2-5, the complete variable domain is KAGVTQTPRYLIKTRGQQVTLSCSPISGHRSVSWYQQTPGQGLQFLFEYFSETQRNKGNFPGRFSGRQFSNSRSEMNVSTLELGDSALYLCASSLSSGGSLETQYFGPGTRLLVL.

J is TRBJ2-2 and V is TRBV5-1, with D tentatively TRBD1 (5 bases). The CDR3 is 15 residues long. CDR1 is SGHRS and CDR2 is YFSETQ in the germline V gene. V was cut by 0 bases and J by 6 bases, with 12 bases left in between. This CDR3 reads CASSLGQGSAGELFF. DNA of the CDR3: TGCGCCAGCAGCTTGGGGCAGGGAAGCGCCGGGGAGCTGTTTTTT.

The rearrangement uses TRBV9 and TRBJ2-5, with 8 bases fitting TRBD2. In germline, CDR1 is SGDLS, CDR2 YYNGEE. There are 15 residues in the CDR3. Unmatched junction bases numbered 1, after V lost 0 bases and J lost 0 bases. CDR3 sequence reads: CASSVAGLDQETQYF. The DNA of the CDR3 is TGTGCCAGCAGCGTAGCGGGACTAGACCAAGAGACCCAGTACTTC.

V and J are TRBV4-2 and TRBJ1-3; 7 bases fit TRBD1. Trimming took 5 bases from V and 7 from J; bases not matched to a gene: 8. Germline CDR1 and CDR2: LGHNA and YNFKEQ. The length of the CDR3 is 14 residues. CDR3 in amino acids: CASSEQGLDNTIYF. The CDR3, as DNA: TGTGCCAGCAGCGAACAGGGGTTAGACAACACCATATATTTT.

The CDR3: CASSTRLAGGPSSYNEQFF. The CDR3 nucleotides are TGTGCCAGTAGTACCCGACTAGCGGGAGGGCCGAGCTCCTACAATGAGCAGTTCTTC. The chain carries TRBV19 and TRBJ2-1; 14 bases fit TRBD2. The CDR3 sequence is 19 residues long. Trimming at V came to 4 bases and at J to 0 bases, leaving 8 bases not matched to a gene. CDR1 is LNHDA and CDR2 is SQIVND in the germline V gene (reference sequence).

The CDR3 spells CASSRGETQYF. CDR3 bases: TGTGCCAGCAGCCGGGGGGAGACCCAGTACTTC. The rearrangement joins TRBV7-2 to TRBJ2-5; D might be TRBD2 (6 bases). V was shortened by 5 bases and J by 5 bases, with 6 bases between the two germline ends. The CDR3 length is 11 residues. CDR1 is SGHTA, CDR2 FQGNSA, per germline. The whole variable domain, remainder taken from reference TRBV7-2 and TRBJ2-5, is GAGVSQSPSNKVTEKGKDVELRCDPISGHTALYWYRQSLGQGLEFLIYFQGNSAPDKSGLPSDRFSAERTGGSVSTLTIQRTQQEDSAVYLCASSRGETQYFGPGTRLLVL.

This chain joins TRBV29-1 and TRBJ1-5; a weak D match, TRBD1 (6 bases). The ends were cut back, 6 bases at V and 2 bases at J, with 11 bases in the middle. Germline V gene sequence: CDR1 SQVTM, CDR2 ANQGSEA. CDR3 length: 13 residues. CDR3 coding DNA: TGCAGCGTCACAGGGACGGGCAATCAGCCCCAGCATTTT. Translating it yields CSVTGTGNQPQHF.

The CDR3 nucleotides are TGTGCCACCAATACAGGGGCTAGCTCCTACGAGCAGTACTTC. Encoded protein: CATNTGASSYEQYF. The chain links TRBV19 to TRBJ2-7; the match to TRBD1 covers 7 bases. This CDR3 comprises 14 residues. Germline V CDR1 and CDR2: LNHDA, SQIVND (reference sequence). V lost 10 bases and J lost 0; bases outside the gene matches: 9.

The chain joins TRBV2 to TRBJ1-1, with D perhaps matching TRBD1 (6 bases). This CDR3 spans 18 amino acids. V was cut by 5 bases and J by 1 base, with 23 bases left in between. Per the germline V gene, CDR1 is SNHLY and CDR2 is FYNNEI. CDR3 loop: CASSPIPGQLGRNTEAFF. In DNA form, the CDR3 reads TGTGCCAGCAGTCCAATTCCAGGACAGTTGGGGAGGAACACTGAAGCTTTCTTT.

The genes are TRBV6-1 and TRBJ1-3; D gene unclear. V dropped 8 bases and J dropped 1 base, with 3 bases sitting between them. The CDR3 sequence is 11 residues long. Germline V gene lookup returns CDR1 MNHNS and CDR2 SASEGT. CDR3 bases: TGTGCCAGCCCATCTGGAAACACCATATATTTT. Its protein is CASPSGNTIYF.

This chain connects TRBV14 to TRBJ2-7, with unresolved D. This CDR3 contains 15 residues. The germline gives CDR1 SGHDN, CDR2 FVKESK. V lost 4 bases and J 3 bases, leaving 16 bases between the germline ends. The CDR3 is CASSRVSVTLYEQYF. The CDR3 DNA follows: TGTGCCAGCAGCCGGGTGTCTGTAACCCTCTACGAGCAGTACTTC.

The rearrangement uses TRBV4-1 and TRBJ2-7; D remains ambiguous. V lost 1 base and J 4 bases, leaving 11 bases between the germline ends. Germline V gene data show CDR1 as MGHRA and CDR2 as YSYEKL. This CDR3 has 14 amino acids. CDR3 amino acids: CASSQGEFQYEQYF. The CDR3 nucleotides read TGCGCCAGCAGCCAAGGGGAATTCCAGTACGAGCAGTACTTC.

V and J are TRBV29-1 and TRBJ2-4; unclear D gene. This CDR3 is built from 12 residues. V gave up 8 bases and J gave up 1 base, with 9 bases separating them. From germline, CDR1 is SQVTM and CDR2 ANQGSEA. The CDR3 nucleotides are TGCAGCATGAGGTCCGCCAAAAACATTCAGTACTTC. It encodes CSMRSAKNIQYF.

The rearrangement uses TRBV13 and TRBJ1-2, with D perhaps matching TRBD1 (5 bases). Germline CDR1 reads PRHDT; CDR2 reads FYEKMQ (reference sequence). The CDR3 extends over 15 amino acids. Trimming cost V 0 bases and J 3 bases, with 11 bases left between them. DNA of the CDR3: TGTGCCAGCAGCTTAGGACGGGGGACGGACTATGGCTACACCTTC. It is translated as CASSLGRGTDYGYTF.

This clone was seen only a few times. The chain has TRBV28 and TRBJ1-2, with D hard to call. V was shortened by 6 bases and J by 6 bases, with 11 bases between the two germline ends. CDR1 and CDR2 from the germline V gene are MDHEN and SYDVKM. This CDR3 is 12 amino acids long. In DNA form, the CDR3 reads TGTGCCAGCAGCACTGAGGTTGATGGCTACACCTTC. Its protein product is CASSTEVDGYTF.

V gene TRBV9 combines with J gene TRBJ1-1; D may be TRBD1 (6 bases). The V gene's germline CDR1 is SGDLS and CDR2 YYNGEE. This CDR3 spans 13 amino acids. V was cut by 5 bases and J by 2 bases, with 10 bases left in between. As DNA, the CDR3 is TGTGCCAGCAGATCGGACAGTAACACTGAAGCTTTCTTT. Amino acid sequence: CASRSDSNTEAFF.

The genes are TRBV2 and TRBJ2-7; 8 nucleotides line up with TRBD1. J lost 5 bases, V lost 7 bases, and 10 bases had no gene match. This CDR3 spans 14 amino acids. Germline V gene sequence: CDR1 SNHLY, CDR2 FYNNEI. CDR3 DNA sequence: TGTGCCAGCACCCAGCCAGGGGGCAGGAACGAGCAGTACTTC. This encodes CASTQPGGRNEQYF.

The chain recombines TRBV7-9 with TRBJ2-5; 12 positions agree with TRBD2. This CDR3 region has 17 residues. V lost 5 bases to trimming and J lost 1 base; unmatched junction nucleotides: 8. Germline loops: CDR1 SEHNR, CDR2 FQNEAQ (reference sequence). The CDR3 sequence: CASSMGLAGLSQETQYF. CDR3 nucleotides: TGTGCCAGCAGCATGGGACTAGCGGGCCTCTCCCAAGAGACCCAGTACTTC.

This clone was recorded only once. The chain employs TRBV5-1 and TRBJ2-3; D remains unclear. This CDR3 is built from 15 residues. From germline, CDR1 is SGHRS and CDR2 YFSETQ. Trimming removed 6 bases at V and 2 bases at J, with 16 bases between. The CDR3 loop reads CASTSGPTPTDTQYF. The CDR3 region has the DNA TGCGCCAGCACCTCAGGTCCCACCCCCACAGATACGCAGTATTTT.

The sample holds one count of this clone. This sequence joins TRBV5-4 and TRBJ1-5, with no clear D. Deletions cut 4 bases from V and 7 bases from J, with 12 bases between. Germline V gene data show CDR1 as SGHNT and CDR2 as YYREEE (reference sequence). This CDR3 is built from 13 residues. CDR3 in amino acids: CASSVTGGQPQHF. The CDR3 DNA reads TGTGCCAGCAGCGTCACGGGTGGACAGCCCCAGCATTTT.

The genes are TRBV21-1 and TRBJ2-1; TRBD1 was called by the table and not checked on the DNA. TRBV21-1 is a pseudogene segment. This CDR3 contains 16 residues. CDR3 amino acids: CASFSPILGAINEQFF. CDR3 coding DNA: TGTGCCAGCTTCTCCCCGATCCTGGGGGCGATCAATGAGCAGTTCTTC.